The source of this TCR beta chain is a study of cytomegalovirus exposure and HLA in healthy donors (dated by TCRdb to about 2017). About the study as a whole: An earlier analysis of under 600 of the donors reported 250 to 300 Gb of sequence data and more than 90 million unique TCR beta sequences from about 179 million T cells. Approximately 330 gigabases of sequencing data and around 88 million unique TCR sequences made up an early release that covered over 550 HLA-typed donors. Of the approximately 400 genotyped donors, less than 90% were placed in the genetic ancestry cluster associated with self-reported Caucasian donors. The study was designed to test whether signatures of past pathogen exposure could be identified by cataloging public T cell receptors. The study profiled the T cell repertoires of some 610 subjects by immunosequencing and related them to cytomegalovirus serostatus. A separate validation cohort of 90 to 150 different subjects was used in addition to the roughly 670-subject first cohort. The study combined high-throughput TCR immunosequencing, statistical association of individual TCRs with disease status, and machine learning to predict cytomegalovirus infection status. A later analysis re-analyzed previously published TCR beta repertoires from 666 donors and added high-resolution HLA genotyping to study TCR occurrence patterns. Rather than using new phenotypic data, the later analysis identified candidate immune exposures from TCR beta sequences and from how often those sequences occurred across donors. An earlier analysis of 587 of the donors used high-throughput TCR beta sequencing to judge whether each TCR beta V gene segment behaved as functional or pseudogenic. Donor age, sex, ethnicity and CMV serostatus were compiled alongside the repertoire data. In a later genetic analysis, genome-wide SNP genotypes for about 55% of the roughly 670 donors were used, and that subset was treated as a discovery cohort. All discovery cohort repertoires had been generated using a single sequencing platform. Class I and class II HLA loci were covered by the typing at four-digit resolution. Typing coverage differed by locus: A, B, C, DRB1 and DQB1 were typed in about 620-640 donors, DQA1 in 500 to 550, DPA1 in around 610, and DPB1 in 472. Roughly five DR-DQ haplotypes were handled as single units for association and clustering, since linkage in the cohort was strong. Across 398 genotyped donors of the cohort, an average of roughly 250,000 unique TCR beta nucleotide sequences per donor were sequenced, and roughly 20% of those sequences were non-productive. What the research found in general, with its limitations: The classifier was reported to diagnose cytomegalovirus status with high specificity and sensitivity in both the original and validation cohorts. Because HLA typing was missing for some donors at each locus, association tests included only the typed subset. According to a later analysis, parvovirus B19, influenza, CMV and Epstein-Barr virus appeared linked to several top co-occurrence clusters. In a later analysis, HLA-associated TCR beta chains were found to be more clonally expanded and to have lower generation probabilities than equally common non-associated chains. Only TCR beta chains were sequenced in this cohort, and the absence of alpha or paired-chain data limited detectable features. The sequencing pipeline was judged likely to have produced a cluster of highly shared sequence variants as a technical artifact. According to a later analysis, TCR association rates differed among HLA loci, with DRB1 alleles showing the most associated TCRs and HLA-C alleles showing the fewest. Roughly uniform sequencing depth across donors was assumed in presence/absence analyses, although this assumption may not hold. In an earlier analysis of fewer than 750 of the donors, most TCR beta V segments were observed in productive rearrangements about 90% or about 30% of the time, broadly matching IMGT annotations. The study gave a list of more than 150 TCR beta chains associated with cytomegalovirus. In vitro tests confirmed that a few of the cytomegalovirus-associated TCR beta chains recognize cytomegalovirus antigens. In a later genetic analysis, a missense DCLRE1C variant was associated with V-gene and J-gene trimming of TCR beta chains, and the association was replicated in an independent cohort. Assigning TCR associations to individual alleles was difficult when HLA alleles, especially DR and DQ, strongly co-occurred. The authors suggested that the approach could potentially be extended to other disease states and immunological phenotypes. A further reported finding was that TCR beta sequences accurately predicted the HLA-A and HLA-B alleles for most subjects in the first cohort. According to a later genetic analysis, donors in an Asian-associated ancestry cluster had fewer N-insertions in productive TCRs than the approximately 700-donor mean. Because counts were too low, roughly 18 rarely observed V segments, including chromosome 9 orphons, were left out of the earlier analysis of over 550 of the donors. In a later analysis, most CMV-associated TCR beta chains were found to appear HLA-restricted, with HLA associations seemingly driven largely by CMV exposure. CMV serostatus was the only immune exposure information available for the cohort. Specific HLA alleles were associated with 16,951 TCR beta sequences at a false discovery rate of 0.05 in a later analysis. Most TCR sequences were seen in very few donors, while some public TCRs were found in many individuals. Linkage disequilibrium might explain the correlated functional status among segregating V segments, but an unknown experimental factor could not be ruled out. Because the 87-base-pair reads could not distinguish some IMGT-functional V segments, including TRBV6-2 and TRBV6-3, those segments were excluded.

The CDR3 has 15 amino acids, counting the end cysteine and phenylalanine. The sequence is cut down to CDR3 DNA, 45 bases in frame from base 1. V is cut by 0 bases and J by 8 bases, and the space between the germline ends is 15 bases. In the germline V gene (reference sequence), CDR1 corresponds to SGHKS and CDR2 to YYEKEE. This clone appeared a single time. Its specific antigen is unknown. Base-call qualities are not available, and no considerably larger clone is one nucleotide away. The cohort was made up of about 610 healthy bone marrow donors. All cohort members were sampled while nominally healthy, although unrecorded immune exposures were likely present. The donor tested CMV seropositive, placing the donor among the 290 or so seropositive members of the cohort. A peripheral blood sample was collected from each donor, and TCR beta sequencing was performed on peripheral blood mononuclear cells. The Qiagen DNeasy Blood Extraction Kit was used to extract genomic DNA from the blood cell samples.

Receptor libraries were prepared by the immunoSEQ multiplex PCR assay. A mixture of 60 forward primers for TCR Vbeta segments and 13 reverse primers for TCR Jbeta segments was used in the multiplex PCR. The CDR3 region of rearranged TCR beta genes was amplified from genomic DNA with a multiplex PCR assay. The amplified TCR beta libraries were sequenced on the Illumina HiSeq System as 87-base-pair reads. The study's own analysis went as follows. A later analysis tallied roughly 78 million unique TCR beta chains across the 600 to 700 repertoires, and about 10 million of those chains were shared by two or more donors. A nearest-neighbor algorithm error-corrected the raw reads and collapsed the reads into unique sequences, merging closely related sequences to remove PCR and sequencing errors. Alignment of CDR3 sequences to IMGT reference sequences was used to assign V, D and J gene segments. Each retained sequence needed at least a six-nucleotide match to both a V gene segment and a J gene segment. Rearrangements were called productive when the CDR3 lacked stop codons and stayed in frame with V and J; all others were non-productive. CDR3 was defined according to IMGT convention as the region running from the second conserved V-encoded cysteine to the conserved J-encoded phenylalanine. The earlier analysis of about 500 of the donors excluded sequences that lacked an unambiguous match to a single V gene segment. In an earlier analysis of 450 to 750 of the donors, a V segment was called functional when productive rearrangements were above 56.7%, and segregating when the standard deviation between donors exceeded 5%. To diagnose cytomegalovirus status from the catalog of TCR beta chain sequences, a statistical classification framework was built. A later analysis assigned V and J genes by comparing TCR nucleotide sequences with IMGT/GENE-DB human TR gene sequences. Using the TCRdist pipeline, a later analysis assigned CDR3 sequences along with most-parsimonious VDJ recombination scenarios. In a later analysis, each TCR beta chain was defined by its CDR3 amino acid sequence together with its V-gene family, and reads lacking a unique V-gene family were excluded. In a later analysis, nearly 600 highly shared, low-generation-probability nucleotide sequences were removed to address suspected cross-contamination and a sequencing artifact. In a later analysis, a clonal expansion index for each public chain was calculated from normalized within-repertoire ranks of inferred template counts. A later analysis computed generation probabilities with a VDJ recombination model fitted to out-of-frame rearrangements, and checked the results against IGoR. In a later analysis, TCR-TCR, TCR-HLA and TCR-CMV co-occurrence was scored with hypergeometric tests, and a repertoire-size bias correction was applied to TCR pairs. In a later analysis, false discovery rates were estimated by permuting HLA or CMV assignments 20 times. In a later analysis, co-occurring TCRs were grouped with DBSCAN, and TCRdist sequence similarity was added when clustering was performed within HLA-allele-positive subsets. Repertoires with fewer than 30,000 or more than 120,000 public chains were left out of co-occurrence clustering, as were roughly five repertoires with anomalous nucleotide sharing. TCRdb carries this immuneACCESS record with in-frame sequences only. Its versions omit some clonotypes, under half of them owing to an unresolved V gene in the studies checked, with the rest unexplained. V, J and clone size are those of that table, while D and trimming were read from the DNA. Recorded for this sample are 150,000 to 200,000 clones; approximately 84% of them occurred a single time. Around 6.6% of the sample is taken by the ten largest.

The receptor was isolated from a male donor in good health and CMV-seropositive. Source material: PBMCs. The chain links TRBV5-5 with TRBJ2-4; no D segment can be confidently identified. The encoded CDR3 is CASSLATHPVDIQYF. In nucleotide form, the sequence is TGTGCCAGCAGCTTGGCCACCCACCCGGTCGACATTCAGTACTTC.